This T cell receptor beta chain came from a study of technical replicates of blood from four donors. This clone was recorded once. Only in-frame clones appear in the TCRdb table, and some are missing; sequencing was by immunoSEQ multiplex PCR. Among tens of thousands of clones listed, 80% to 95% were seen once. The CDR3 is 14 residues long. From germline, CDR1 is LGHNA and CDR2 YSLEER. The ends lost 3 bases at V and 3 bases at J; junction bases unmatched: 3. The genes are TRBV4-3 and TRBJ2-7; 9 positions match TRBD2. The sequence derives from a human donor in good health. The sequencing sample was made of T cells isolated from PBMCs. The CDR3 protein is CASSHLTSGYEQYF. The CDR3 DNA follows: TGCGCCAGCAGCCACCTGACTAGCGGCTACGAGCAGTACTTC.